This section outlines one T cell receptor (beta chain) sequence together with its context. Its antigen remains unidentified. Germline V gives CDR1 SNHLY, CDR2 FYNNEI. This CDR3 has 14 residues. Trimming removed 1 base from V and 3 bases from J, with 6 bases in between. These data belong to a study of cytomegalovirus exposure and HLA in healthy donors. Findings and limits, study-wide: Researchers had no immune exposure information except CMV serostatus available.

Researchers ran the PCR with 60 Vbeta and 13 Jbeta primers. The assay was immunoSEQ multiplex PCR, and TCRdb's table has in-frame clones only and misses some. The table shows 140,000 to 150,000 clones, with 82% occurring only once. The rearrangement uses TRBV2 and TRBJ1-4; weak D call: TRBD1 (6 bases). This TCR derives from a male donor in good health and CMV-seronegative. The sequencing input was PBMCs. The CDR3 loop is CASSEDRANEKLFF. The CDR3 bases are TGTGCCAGCAGTGAAGACAGGGCTAATGAAAAACTGTTTTTT.